Listed here are 26 T cell receptor beta chains from one sample, sequenced in a study of a mutant IDH1 vaccine in newly diagnosed glioma. Time point denoted: baseline, week 1 (first vaccination visit). This sample's treatment: pre-vaccination baseline after standard-of-care therapy. Assay: immunoSEQ multiplex PCR; the TCRdb copy retains only in-frame clones and omits some. The table has tens of thousands of clones, more than 65% seen once; the top ten hold about 7.5%. Source: PBMCs, taken from a glioma patient treated with radiotherapy, temozolomide or both. The receptors come from a middle-aged man with glioma.

The chain uses TRBV6-1 and TRBJ2-7; 10 bases align to TRBD2. This CDR3 contains 15 residues. The germline V gene has CDR1 MNHNS and CDR2 SASEGT. Losses at the gene ends were 5 bases for V and 4 bases for J; bases not matched to a gene: 8. CDR3 protein: CASSFSGGTDYEQYF. The CDR3 DNA is TGTGCCAGCAGTTTTAGCGGGGGGACTGATTACGAGCAGTACTTC.

The chain carries TRBV9 and TRBJ1-5; no firm D call. Germline CDR1 is SGDLS and CDR2 is YYNGEE. This CDR3 spans 16 amino acids. V gave up 0 bases and J gave up 0 bases, with 10 bases separating them. CDR3 coding DNA: TGTGCCAGCAGCGTAGTGGGCCGTTATAGCAATCAGCCCCAGCATTTT. This encodes CASSVVGRYSNQPQHF.

CDR3 in amino acids: CASSAGETGNTIYF. CDR3 DNA sequence: TGTGCCAGCAGCGCCGGGGAGACTGGAAACACCATATATTTT. This rearrangement joins TRBV9 to TRBJ1-3; D ambiguous. The V gene lost 3 bases and the J gene lost 2 bases, with 9 bases spanning the gap. This CDR3 spans 14 amino acids. The V gene's germline CDR1 is SGDLS and CDR2 YYNGEE. The whole variable domain, remainder taken from reference TRBV9 and TRBJ1-3, is DSGVTQTPKHLITATGQRVTLRCSPRSGDLSVYWYQQSLDQGLQFLIQYYNGEERAKGNILERFSAQQFPDLHSELNLSSLELGDSALYFCASSAGETGNTIYFGEGSWLTVV.

This chain links TRBV25-1 with TRBJ1-3; D ambiguous. Germline CDR1 reads MGHDK; CDR2 reads SYGVNS. CDR3 length: 11 residues. Deletions cut 7 bases from V and 8 bases from J, with 9 bases between. CDR3 bases: TGTGCCAGCATCAAGGAGGACACCATATATTTT. Translation gives CASIKEDTIYF.

The genes are TRBV19 and TRBJ2-3; D gene uncertain. The CDR3 contains 12 residues. Trimming took off 1 base at V and 6 bases at J, with 5 bases between the two ends. Germline V lookup: CDR1 LNHDA, CDR2 SQIVND (reference sequence). The CDR3 DNA is TGTGCCAGTAGTATAGGGTATGATACGCAGTATTTT. It yields the protein CASSIGYDTQYF.

The chain links TRBV10-3 to TRBJ2-1; D call uncertain. The germline gives CDR1 ENHRY, CDR2 SYGVKD. V dropped 0 bases and J dropped 8 bases, with 14 bases sitting between them. The CDR3 is 15 amino acids. The CDR3: CAISESRARNDEQFF. The DNA of the CDR3 is TGTGCCATCAGTGAGTCAAGGGCCCGAAACGATGAGCAGTTCTTC.

V is TRBV18 and J is TRBJ1-2, with 8 bases lining up with TRBD1. The germline gives CDR1 KGHSH, CDR2 LQKENI. This CDR3 is built from 15 residues. J was trimmed by 6 bases and V by 0 bases; bases with no gene match: 6. CDR3 protein: CASSPPYGTGDGYTF. The CDR3 DNA reads TGTGCCAGCTCACCACCGTACGGGACAGGAGATGGCTACACCTTC.

The V and J genes are TRBV18 and TRBJ2-5, with D unclear. Germline V CDR1 and CDR2: KGHSH, LQKENI. This CDR3 region has 13 residues. V was cut by 0 bases and J by 3 bases, with 5 bases left in between. CDR3 protein: CASSPPSEETQYF. CDR3 bases: TGTGCCAGCTCACCACCTTCGGAAGAGACCCAGTACTTC.

The chain is built from TRBV9 and TRBJ2-1; TRBD1 is a possible D gene (5 bases). The CDR3 runs to 15 residues. The V end lost 1 base, the J end lost 0 bases, and 8 bases lay between the germline ends. Per the germline V gene, CDR1 is SGDLS and CDR2 is YYNGEE. The CDR3 nucleotides are TGTGCCAGCAGCGTAAGGGGAAGCTCCTACAATGAGCAGTTCTTC. Protein: CASSVRGSSYNEQFF.

This rearrangement joins TRBV7-2 to TRBJ1-5; D unresolved. V was cut by 1 base and J by 6 bases, with 13 bases left in between. Germline CDR1 is SGHTA and CDR2 is FQGNSA. The CDR3 loop spans 15 amino acids. The CDR3 is CASSLDSTEAQPQHF. DNA for the CDR3: TGTGCCAGCAGCTTAGATTCAACGGAGGCTCAGCCCCAGCATTTT.

The rearrangement links TRBV27 to TRBJ1-1, with D tentatively TRBD1 (5 bases). Trimming pared 7 bases from V and 0 bases from J, leaving 15 bases between. This CDR3 has 15 amino acids. Germline lookup yields CDR1 MNHEY and CDR2 SMNVEV (reference sequence). Here the CDR3 DNA reads TGTGCCAGCACAAAGTCAGGGTCCATGAACACTGAAGCTTTCTTT. It specifies CASTKSGSMNTEAFF.

The genes are TRBV7-9 and TRBJ2-3, with no clear D. CDR1 SEHNR and CDR2 FQNEAQ come from the germline V gene (reference sequence). The CDR3 is 16 residues long. The V and J ends lost 1 base and 2 bases respectively, with 13 bases between them. CDR3 sequence reads: CASSLGGSPSTDTQYF. As DNA, the CDR3 is TGTGCCAGCAGCTTAGGCGGATCCCCTTCCACAGATACGCAGTATTTT.

The CDR3 nucleotides read TGTGCCAGCAGCCCAGCGACCTCTGCCACGGGGGAGCTGTTTTTT. Its translation is CASSPATSATGELFF. The chain is built from TRBV4-2 and TRBJ2-2; the D is unclear. CDR3 length: 15 amino acids. Trimming took off 4 bases at V and 8 bases at J, with 17 bases between the two ends. Per germline, CDR1 LGHNA and CDR2 YNFKEQ.

CDR3 nucleotide sequence: TGCGCCAGCAGCCAAGGAGGGGGGTCGCAGTTCTTC. Translating gives CASSQGGGSQFF. The chain carries TRBV4-3 and TRBJ2-1; the D call may be TRBD1 or TRBD2 (6 bases each). This CDR3 is built from 12 residues. The germline V and J ends were trimmed by 1 base and 12 bases, with 10 bases remaining between them. Germline values: CDR1 LGHNA, CDR2 YSLEER.

J is TRBJ2-7 and V is TRBV28; D gene unclear. Per germline, CDR1 MDHEN and CDR2 SYDVKM. There are 15 residues in the CDR3. V lost 7 bases and J lost 3, with 19 bases in between. The DNA of the CDR3 is TGTGCCAGCATCCCTGGGTCACCCCATGGCTACGAGCAGTACTTC. Protein sequence: CASIPGSPHGYEQYF.

The V gene is TRBV2, the J gene TRBJ1-5; a possible D gene is TRBD1 (6 bases). CDR3 size: 15 residues. CDR1 and CDR2 from the germline V gene are SNHLY and FYNNEI. V dropped 5 bases and J dropped 5 bases, with 16 bases sitting between them. The CDR3 nucleotides are TGTGCCAGCAGTTCTCAGGACAGCCGTCATCAGCCCCAGCATTTT. This codes for CASSSQDSRHQPQHF.

The gene calls are TRBV7-9 and TRBJ1-2, with D possibly TRBD1 on 5 matching bases. V lost 5 bases and J lost 9, with 16 bases in between. Looked up from germline, CDR1 is SEHNR and CDR2 is FQNEAQ (reference sequence). The CDR3 runs 13 residues. In nucleotides, the CDR3 is TGTGCCAGCAGCCCCGGGCAGGGATTAAGCTACACCTTC. Protein sequence: CASSPGQGLSYTF.

This clone turned up a few times. This sequence joins TRBV5-1 and TRBJ2-5, with D uncertain. CDR3 length: 14 residues. Germline V gene sequence: CDR1 SGHRS, CDR2 YFSETQ. V lost 0 bases to trimming and J lost 1 base, with 7 bases between them. The CDR3 loop is CASSLEVAQETQYF. The CDR3 nucleotides read TGCGCCAGCAGCTTGGAGGTAGCCCAAGAGACCCAGTACTTC.

V is TRBV6-1 and J is TRBJ2-7, with TRBD2 matching over 9 bases. From germline, CDR1 is MNHNS and CDR2 SASEGT. The junction had 8 bases not matched to a gene; V was cut back by 6 bases and J by 2 bases. This CDR3 is 15 amino acids long. The CDR3 is CASRAGGTPTYEQYF. Written as DNA, the CDR3 is TGTGCCAGCAGGGCGGGGGGGACACCGACCTACGAGCAGTACTTC.

The chain is built from TRBV5-6 and TRBJ1-3; D not resolved. This CDR3 spans 15 amino acids. Germline CDR1 and CDR2: SGHDT and YYEEEE. The V end was cut by 0 bases, the J end by 0 bases, with 7 bases between. The CDR3 region is CASSLGWSSGNTIYF. The CDR3, as DNA: TGTGCCAGCAGCTTGGGGTGGAGCTCTGGAAACACCATATATTTT.

The V gene is TRBV4-2, the J gene TRBJ1-2; D gene uncertain. The CDR3 is 13 residues long. Germline CDR1 and CDR2: LGHNA and YNFKEQ. V was clipped by 0 bases and J by 5 bases, with 7 bases between them. DNA of the CDR3: TGTGCCAGCAGCCAAGAATTTCAGTATGGCTACACCTTC. Translated, it gives CASSQEFQYGYTF.

The CDR3 coding sequence is TGTGCCAGTATCAACTACGAGCAGTACTTC. Its translation: CASINYEQYF. This chain links TRBV6-1 with TRBJ2-7; D not certain. The CDR3 totals 10 residues. Trimming cost V 9 bases and J 3 bases, with 6 bases left between them. The germline gives CDR1 MNHNS, CDR2 SASEGT.

The chain carries TRBV4-1 and TRBJ2-1, with D unclear. The CDR3 covers 16 residues. Germline V CDR1 and CDR2: MGHRA, YSYEKL. Trimming left V 6 bases short and J 4 bases short, with 19 bases between. CDR3 nucleotides: TGCGCCAGCAGTCCCGGAACAGTTCCTTCTTACAATGAGCAGTTCTTC. Translated: CASSPGTVPSYNEQFF.

This clone was seen a handful of times. J is TRBJ2-1 and V is TRBV7-9; 8 bases agree with TRBD2. The CDR3 length is 16 residues. The trim removed 5 bases at V and 1 base at J, leaving 7 bases unmatched. CDR1 is SEHNR and CDR2 is FQNEAQ in the germline V gene (reference sequence). The DNA of the CDR3 is TGTGCCAGCAGCCCCCGGGGGGGCCGTTCCTACAATGAGCAGTTCTTC. Residues: CASSPRGGRSYNEQFF.

The chain recombines TRBV4-3 with TRBJ1-3; D is unclear. The CDR3 loop spans 15 amino acids. V lost 1 base and J lost 5, with 12 bases in between. CDR1 is LGHNA, CDR2 YSLEER, per germline. The CDR3 region is CASSQGSDGRNTIYF. The CDR3 DNA reads TGCGCCAGCAGCCAAGGATCGGACGGGAGAAACACCATATATTTT.

The genes are TRBV6-5 and TRBJ2-5; possible D gene TRBD2, 5 bases. The germline CDR1 and CDR2 sequences are MNHEY and SVGAGI. V lost 5 bases to trimming and J lost 3 bases, with 16 bases between them. The length of the CDR3 is 15 residues. CDR3 nucleotides: TGTGCCAGCAGTACGACACTTAGCGTGAAAGAGACCCAGTACTTC. Amino acid sequence: CASSTTLSVKETQYF.